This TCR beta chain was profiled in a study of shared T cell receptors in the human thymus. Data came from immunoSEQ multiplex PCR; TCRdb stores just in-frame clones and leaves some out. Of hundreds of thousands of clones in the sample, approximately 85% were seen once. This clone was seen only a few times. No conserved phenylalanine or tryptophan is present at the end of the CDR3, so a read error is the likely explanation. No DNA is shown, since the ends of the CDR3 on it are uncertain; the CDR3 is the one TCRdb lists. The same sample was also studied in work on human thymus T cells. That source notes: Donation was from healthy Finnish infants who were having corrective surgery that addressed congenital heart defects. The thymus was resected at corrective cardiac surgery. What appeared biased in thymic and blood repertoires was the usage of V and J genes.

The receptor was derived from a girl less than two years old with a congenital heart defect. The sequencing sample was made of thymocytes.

CDR3 protein: CASSSLGVTGID. This rearrangement joins TRBV7-9 to TRBJ1-1; the D call of TRBD1 is as the table states it, not checked on the DNA. Germline CDR1 reads SEHNR; CDR2 reads FQNEAQ (reference sequence). The CDR3 extends over 12 residues, inclusive of both ends.